This record concerns one T cell receptor beta chain sequence. The target antigen is unknown. The data originate from a study of shared clonotypes between healthy human individuals. Execution of the assay was at deep level. Sequencing used immunoSEQ multiplex PCR; TCRdb keeps in-frame clones, though not all of them. Of roughly 2.2 million clones in the sample, around 92% were seen once. The J segment lost 4 bases and the V segment lost 1 base, leaving 6 bases of the junction unmatched. The CDR3 contains 17 residues. Germline V gene data show CDR1 as SGHAT and CDR2 as FQNNGV. Study outcomes and limitations: Researchers found naive subsets generally carried larger estimated richness than memory subsets.

A split of CD4+ cells into CD45RA+ naive and CD45RA-negative memory subsets was performed. The TCR sequence derives from a man between 18 and 29 years old in good health. Some clones in this sample may be carry-over from other donors' samples. Sequencing was performed on naive CD4+ T cells from PBMCs. Subset given: CD45RA+ positively selected. The V call is TRBV11-2, the J call TRBJ2-2, with TRBD2 matching 10 bases. The CDR3 protein is CASSLASGRLGTGELFF. CDR3 in DNA: TGTGCCAGCAGCTTAGCTAGCGGGAGACTTGGCACCGGGGAGCTGTTTTTT.